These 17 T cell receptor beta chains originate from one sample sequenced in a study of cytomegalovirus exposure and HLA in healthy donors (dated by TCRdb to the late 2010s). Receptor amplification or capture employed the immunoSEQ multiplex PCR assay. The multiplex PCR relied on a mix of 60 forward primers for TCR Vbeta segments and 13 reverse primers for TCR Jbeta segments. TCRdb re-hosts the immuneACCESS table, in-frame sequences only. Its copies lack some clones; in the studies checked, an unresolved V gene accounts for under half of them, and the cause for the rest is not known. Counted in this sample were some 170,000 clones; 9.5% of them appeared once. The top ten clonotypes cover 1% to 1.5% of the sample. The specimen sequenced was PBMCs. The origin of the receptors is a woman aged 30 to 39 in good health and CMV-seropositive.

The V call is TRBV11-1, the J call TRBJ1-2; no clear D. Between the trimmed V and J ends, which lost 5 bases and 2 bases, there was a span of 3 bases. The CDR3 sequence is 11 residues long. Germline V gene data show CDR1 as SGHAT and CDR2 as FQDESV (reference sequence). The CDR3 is CASSANYGYTF. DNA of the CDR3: TGTGCCAGCAGCGCGAACTATGGCTACACCTTC.

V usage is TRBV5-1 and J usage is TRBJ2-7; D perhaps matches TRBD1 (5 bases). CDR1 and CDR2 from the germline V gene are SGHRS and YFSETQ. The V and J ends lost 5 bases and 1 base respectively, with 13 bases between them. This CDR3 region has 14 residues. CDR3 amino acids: CASSPWGRSYEQYF. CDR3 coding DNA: TGCGCCAGCAGTCCCTGGGGCAGATCCTACGAGCAGTACTTC.

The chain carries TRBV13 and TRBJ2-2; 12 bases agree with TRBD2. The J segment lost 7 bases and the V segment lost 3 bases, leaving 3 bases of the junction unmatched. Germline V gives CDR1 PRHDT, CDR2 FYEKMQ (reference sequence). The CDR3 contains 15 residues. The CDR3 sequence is CASSFGLAGNGELFF. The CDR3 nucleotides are TGTGCCAGCAGCTTCGGACTAGCGGGAAACGGGGAGCTGTTTTTT.

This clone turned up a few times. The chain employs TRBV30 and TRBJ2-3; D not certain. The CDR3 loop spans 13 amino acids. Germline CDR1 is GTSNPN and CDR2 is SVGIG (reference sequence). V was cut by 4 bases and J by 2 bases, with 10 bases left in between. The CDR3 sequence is CAWTRSNTDTQYF. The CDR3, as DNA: TGTGCCTGGACCCGGTCCAACACAGATACGCAGTATTTT.

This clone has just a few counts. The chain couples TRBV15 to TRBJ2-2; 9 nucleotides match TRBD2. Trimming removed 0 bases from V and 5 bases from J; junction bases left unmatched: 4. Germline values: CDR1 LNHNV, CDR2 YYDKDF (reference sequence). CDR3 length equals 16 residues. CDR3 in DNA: TGTGCCACCAGCAGAGAGGGTCTAGCGGGAACCGGGGAGCTGTTTTTT. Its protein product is CATSREGLAGTGELFF.

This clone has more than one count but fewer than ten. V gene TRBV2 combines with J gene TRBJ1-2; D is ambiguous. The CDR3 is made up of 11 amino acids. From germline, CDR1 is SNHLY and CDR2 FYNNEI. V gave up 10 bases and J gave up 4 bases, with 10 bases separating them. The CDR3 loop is CAILRTYGYTF. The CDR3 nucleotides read TGTGCCATCCTGCGAACCTATGGCTACACCTTC.

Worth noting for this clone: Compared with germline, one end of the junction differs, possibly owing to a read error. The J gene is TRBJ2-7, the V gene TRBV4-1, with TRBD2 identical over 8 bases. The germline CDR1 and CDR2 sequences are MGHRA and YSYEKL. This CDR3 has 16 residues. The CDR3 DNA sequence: TGCGCCAGCAGCAAAGATGGCAGCGGGAGCTCCTACGAGCAGTACTTC. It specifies CASSKDGSGSSYEQYF.

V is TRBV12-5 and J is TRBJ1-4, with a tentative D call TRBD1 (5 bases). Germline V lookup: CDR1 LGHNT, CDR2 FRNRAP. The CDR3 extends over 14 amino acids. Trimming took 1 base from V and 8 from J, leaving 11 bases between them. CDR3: CASGLGQGEEKLFF. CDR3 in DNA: TGTGCTAGTGGTTTGGGGCAGGGTGAAGAAAAACTGTTTTTT.

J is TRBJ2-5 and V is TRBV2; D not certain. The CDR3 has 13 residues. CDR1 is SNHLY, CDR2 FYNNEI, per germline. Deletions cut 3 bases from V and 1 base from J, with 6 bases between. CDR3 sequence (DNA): TGTGCCAGCAGTGATGGCAGCCAAGAGACCCAGTACTTC. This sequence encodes CASSDGSQETQYF.

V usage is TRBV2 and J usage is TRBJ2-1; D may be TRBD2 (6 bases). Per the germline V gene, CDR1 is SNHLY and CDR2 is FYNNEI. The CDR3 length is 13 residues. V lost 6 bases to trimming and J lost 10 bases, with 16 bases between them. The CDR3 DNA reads TGTGCCAGCAGCGGCCCCCCCAGCGGGGAGCAGTTCTTC. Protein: CASSGPPSGEQFF.

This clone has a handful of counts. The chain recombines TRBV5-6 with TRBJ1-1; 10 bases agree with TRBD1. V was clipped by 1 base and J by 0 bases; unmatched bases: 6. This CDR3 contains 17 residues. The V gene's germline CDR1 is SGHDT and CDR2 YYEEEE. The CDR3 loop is CASSLFWGTGVNTEAFF. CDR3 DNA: TGTGCCAGCAGCTTGTTTTGGGGGACAGGGGTGAACACTGAAGCTTTCTTT.

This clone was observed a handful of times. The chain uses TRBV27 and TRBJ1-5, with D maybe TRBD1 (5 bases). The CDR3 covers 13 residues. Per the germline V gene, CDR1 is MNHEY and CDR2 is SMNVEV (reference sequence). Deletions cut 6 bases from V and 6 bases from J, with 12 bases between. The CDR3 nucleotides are TGTGCCAGCAGCTCAGGGCGAGGTCAGCCCCAGCATTTT. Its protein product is CASSSGRGQPQHF.

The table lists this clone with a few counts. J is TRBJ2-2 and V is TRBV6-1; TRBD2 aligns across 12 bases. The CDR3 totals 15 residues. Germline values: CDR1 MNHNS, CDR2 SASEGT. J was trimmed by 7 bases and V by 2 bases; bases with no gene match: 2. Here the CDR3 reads CASSELAGGGGELFF. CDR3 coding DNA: TGTGCCAGCAGTGAACTAGCGGGAGGGGGCGGGGAGCTGTTTTTT.

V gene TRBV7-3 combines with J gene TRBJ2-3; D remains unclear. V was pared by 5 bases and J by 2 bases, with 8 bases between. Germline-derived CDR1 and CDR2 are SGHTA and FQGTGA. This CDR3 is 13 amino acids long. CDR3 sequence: CASSASYTDTQYF. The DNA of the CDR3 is TGTGCCAGCAGCGCAAGCTACACAGATACGCAGTATTTT. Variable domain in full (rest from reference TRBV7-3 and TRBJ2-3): GAGVSQTPSNKVTEKGKYVELRCDPISGHTALYWYRQSLGQGPEFLIYFQGTGAADDSGLPNDRFFAVRPEGSVSTLKIQRTERGDSAVYLCASSASYTDTQYFGPGTRLTVL.

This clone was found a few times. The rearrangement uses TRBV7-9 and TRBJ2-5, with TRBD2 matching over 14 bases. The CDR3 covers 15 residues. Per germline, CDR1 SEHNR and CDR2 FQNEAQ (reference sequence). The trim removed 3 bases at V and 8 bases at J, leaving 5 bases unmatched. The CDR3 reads CASSFPGTSGSTQYF. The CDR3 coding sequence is TGTGCCAGCAGCTTTCCCGGGACTAGCGGGAGTACCCAGTACTTC.

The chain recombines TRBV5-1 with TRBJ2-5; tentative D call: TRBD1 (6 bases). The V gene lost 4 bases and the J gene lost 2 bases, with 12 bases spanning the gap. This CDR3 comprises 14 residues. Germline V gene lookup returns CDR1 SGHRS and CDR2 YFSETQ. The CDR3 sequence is CASSPWGLQETQYF. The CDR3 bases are TGCGCCAGCAGCCCCTGGGGGCTACAAGAGACCCAGTACTTC.

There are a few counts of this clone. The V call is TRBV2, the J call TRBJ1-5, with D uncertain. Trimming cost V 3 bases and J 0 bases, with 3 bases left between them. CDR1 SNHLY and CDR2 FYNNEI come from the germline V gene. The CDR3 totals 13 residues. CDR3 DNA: TGTGCCAGCAGTGAGTATAGCAATCAGCCCCAGCATTTT. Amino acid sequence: CASSEYSNQPQHF. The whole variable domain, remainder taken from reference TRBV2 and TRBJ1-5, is EPEVTQTPSHQVTQMGQEVILRCVPISNHLYFYWYRQILGQKVEFLVSFYNNEISEKSEIFDDQFSVERPDGSNFTLKIRSTKLEDSAMYFCASSEYSNQPQHFGDGTRLSIL.